The 30 T cell receptor beta chains given below trace back to one sample, sequenced in a study of T cell changes during pregnancy in multiple sclerosis. The table came from immunoSEQ multiplex PCR; TCRdb's copy has only in-frame clones and leaves some out. In the table there are roughly 84,000 clones, 80% to 95% of which are singletons. The sample here was peripheral blood, taken in the third trimester of pregnancy. The source of these receptors is a female donor in good health, enrolled as a control in a pregnancy study.

This rearrangement joins TRBV7-9 to TRBJ2-1; 8 bases line up with TRBD2. V was clipped by 3 bases and J by 10 bases; unmatched bases: 5. The germline gives CDR1 SEHNR, CDR2 FQNEAQ (reference sequence). The CDR3 has 13 residues. The CDR3 DNA sequence: TGTGCCAGCAGCTTTTCAGCGGGAGCCGAGCAGTTCTTC. Encoded protein: CASSFSAGAEQFF.

The rearrangement uses TRBV27 and TRBJ2-1; 11 bases are a match to TRBD2. Germline CDR1 reads MNHEY; CDR2 reads SMNVEV (reference sequence). The CDR3 covers 15 residues. V shed 3 bases, J shed 9 bases, and the junction held 7 bases outside the gene matches. The CDR3 sequence is CASSFLAGGSSEQFF. The CDR3 nucleotides are TGTGCCAGCAGTTTCCTAGCGGGAGGTTCCAGTGAGCAGTTCTTC.

This sequence joins TRBV29-1 and TRBJ1-1; no firm D call. The V end was cut by 1 base, the J end by 8 bases, with 11 bases between. Germline V lookup: CDR1 SQVTM, CDR2 ANQGSEA. There are 12 residues in the CDR3. The CDR3 nucleotides are TGCAGCGTTGAAGGACGGAGGAGCGAAGCTTTCTTT. This translates into CSVEGRRSEAFF.

V usage is TRBV19 and J usage is TRBJ1-4, with 10 bases lining up with TRBD1. With V trimmed by 5 bases and J by 6 bases, 6 bases remained unmatched. The V gene's germline CDR1 is LNHDA and CDR2 SQIVND (reference sequence). This CDR3 is 15 amino acids long. As DNA, the CDR3 is TGTGCCAGTAGTCCGTGGGACAGGGGAGATGAAAAACTGTTTTTT. It yields the protein CASSPWDRGDEKLFF.

The chain recombines TRBV27 with TRBJ2-1, with 11 bases aligning to TRBD2. The CDR3 runs 16 residues. After removal of 5 bases from V and 4 bases from J, the junction contained 7 bases not matched to a gene. The germline V gene encodes CDR1 MNHEY and CDR2 SMNVEV (reference sequence). CDR3 coding DNA: TGTGCCAGCAGTCTCACCGGGACTAGCGGTTACAATGAGCAGTTCTTC. Translated, it gives CASSLTGTSGYNEQFF.

The rearrangement links TRBV4-1 to TRBJ2-3; 9 nucleotides match TRBD1. CDR1 MGHRA and CDR2 YSYEKL come from the germline V gene. V shed 3 bases, J shed 5 bases, and the junction held 12 bases outside the gene matches. This CDR3 comprises 17 residues. The CDR3 region is CASSQGSGTGWRDTQYF. CDR3 sequence (DNA): TGCGCCAGCAGCCAGGGTTCCGGGACAGGGTGGAGAGATACGCAGTATTTT.

The gene calls are TRBV2 and TRBJ2-3; 8 bases align to TRBD2. Germline V gene sequence: CDR1 SNHLY, CDR2 FYNNEI. The CDR3 runs to 16 residues. After removal of 3 bases from V and 0 bases from J, the junction contained 5 bases not matched to a gene. In DNA form, the CDR3 reads TGTGCCAGCAGTGATTTGCGGGGGGTTAGCACAGATACGCAGTATTTT. It specifies CASSDLRGVSTDTQYF.

This clone occurred once. In DNA, the CDR3 is TGTGCCAGCAGCTTAGTGGCCGGGACAGGGTACAATGAGCAGTTCTTC. As protein: CASSLVAGTGYNEQFF. The V call is TRBV7-8, the J call TRBJ2-1, with TRBD1 matching 9 bases. This CDR3 region has 16 residues. Trimming removed 1 base from V and 4 bases from J; junction bases left unmatched: 5. Germline values: CDR1 SGHVS, CDR2 FQNEAQ.

Only one count was recorded for this clone. J is TRBJ2-5 and V is TRBV30; the match to TRBD2 covers 9 bases. J was trimmed by 7 bases and V by 1 base; bases with no gene match: 7. The CDR3 spans 14 residues. Germline V gene sequence: CDR1 GTSNPN, CDR2 SVGIG (reference sequence). CDR3 amino acids: CAWSANSGRGTQYF. CDR3 nucleotide sequence: TGTGCCTGGAGTGCCAATAGCGGGAGAGGGACCCAGTACTTC. Full variable domain (outside the CDR3, taken from reference TRBV30 and TRBJ2-5): SQTIHQWPATLVQPVGSPLSLECTVEGTSNPNLYWYRQAAGRGLQLLFYSVGIGQISSEVPQNLSASRPQDRQFILSSKKLLLSDSGFYLCAWSANSGRGTQYFGPGTRLLVL.

The V gene is TRBV6-5, the J gene TRBJ2-7, with a possible D match to TRBD2 (6 bases). CDR1 and CDR2 (germline): MNHEY, SVGAGI. The V gene lost 6 bases and the J gene lost 3 bases, with 12 bases spanning the gap. The CDR3 is 13 residues long. DNA for the CDR3: TGTGCCAGCAGCCCCGGGACTCACTACGAGCAGTACTTC. This sequence encodes CASSPGTHYEQYF.

V is TRBV7-2 and J is TRBJ2-5; 7 nucleotides align to TRBD2. V shed 0 bases, J shed 4 bases, and the junction held 11 bases outside the gene matches. Germline values: CDR1 SGHTA, CDR2 FQGNSA. This CDR3 contains 17 residues. This CDR3 is CASSLAPTGGGRETQYF. DNA for the CDR3: TGTGCCAGCAGCTTAGCCCCTACGGGGGGAGGTAGAGAGACCCAGTACTTC.

The chain combines TRBV5-4 with TRBJ2-7; D is perhaps TRBD1 (6 bases). The CDR3 is 14 amino acids. V shed 4 bases and J shed 0 bases, with 11 bases lying between them. Germline CDR1 is SGHNT and CDR2 is YYREEE (reference sequence). CDR3 bases: TGTGCCAGCAGCACCGACAGGTCCTCCTACGAGCAGTACTTC. It codes for CASSTDRSSYEQYF.

This chain joins TRBV6-7 and TRBJ2-7; D perhaps matches TRBD1 (6 bases). TRBV6-7 is assigned to the ORF class and has an uncertain function. Trimming took off 5 bases at V and 3 bases at J, with 17 bases between the two ends. The CDR3 spans 15 residues. The CDR3 reads CASSRRPGTYYEQYF. In DNA form, the CDR3 reads TGTGCCAGCAGTCGACGTCCCGGGACATACTACGAGCAGTACTTC.

The chain links TRBV20-1 to TRBJ1-1; D is ambiguous. In germline, CDR1 is DFQATT, CDR2 SNEGSKA (reference sequence). V gave up 7 bases and J gave up 1 base, with 7 bases separating them. The CDR3 contains 11 residues. This CDR3 reads CSVTSNTEAFF. CDR3 nucleotide sequence: TGCAGTGTTACATCGAACACTGAAGCTTTCTTT.

This rearrangement joins TRBV2 to TRBJ1-2; TRBD1 is a possible D gene (5 bases). Between the trimmed V and J ends, which lost 4 bases and 4 bases, there was a span of 7 bases. The CDR3 consists of 12 residues. Germline assignment: CDR1 SNHLY and CDR2 FYNNEI. Here the CDR3 reads CASSGQLYGYTF. CDR3 nucleotide sequence: TGTGCCAGCAGTGGACAGCTCTATGGCTACACCTTC.

The rearrangement joins TRBV28 to TRBJ2-7, with TRBD1 matching 8 bases. CDR1 and CDR2 from the germline V gene are MDHEN and SYDVKM. The J segment lost 5 bases and the V segment lost 4 bases, leaving 10 bases of the junction unmatched. The CDR3 length is 15 residues. The CDR3 loop reads CASSSPGQGSNEQYF. The CDR3 nucleotides read TGTGCCAGCAGTTCCCCCGGACAGGGCAGCAACGAGCAGTACTTC.

This clone occurred a few times. The CDR3 sequence: CASSPVEAFF. The CDR3 DNA reads as TGTGCCAGCTCACCAGTAGAAGCTTTCTTT. The chain uses TRBV18 and TRBJ1-1, with D hard to call. The CDR3 loop spans 10 amino acids. Per germline, CDR1 KGHSH and CDR2 LQKENI. Trimming pared 2 bases from V and 8 bases from J, leaving 3 bases between.

This clone was detected once. This chain uses TRBV25-1 with TRBJ2-7, with 9 bases aligning to TRBD2. Per germline, CDR1 MGHDK and CDR2 SYGVNS. J was trimmed by 8 bases and V by 4 bases; bases with no gene match: 15. The CDR3 is made up of 16 amino acids. This chain's CDR3 is CASSGSPPAGGLKQYF. CDR3 sequence (DNA): TGTGCCAGCAGTGGATCCCCCCCAGCGGGGGGCTTGAAGCAGTACTTC.

The chain couples TRBV7-9 to TRBJ2-3, with D possibly TRBD1 on 6 matching bases. Germline assignment: CDR1 SEHNR and CDR2 FQNEAQ (reference sequence). The V end was cut by 5 bases, the J end by 6 bases, with 18 bases between. CDR3 size: 15 residues. This CDR3 is CASSGSRGRTDTQYF. The CDR3 DNA is TGTGCCAGCAGCGGAAGCAGGGGTCGAACGGATACGCAGTATTTT.

This rearrangement joins TRBV27 to TRBJ2-1; 14 nucleotides line up with TRBD2. Germline CDR1 MNHEY, CDR2 SMNVEV (reference sequence). The CDR3 runs to 13 residues. The V segment lost 4 bases and the J segment 15 bases; nucleotides outside the gene matches: 5. CDR3 nucleotide sequence: TGTGCCAGCAGTTACGGGACTAGCGGGAGACTGTTCTTC. This sequence encodes CASSYGTSGRLFF.

The genes are TRBV28 and TRBJ2-7; D gene unclear. V lost 4 bases, J lost 5 bases, and 6 bases lay in between. Germline V lookup: CDR1 MDHEN, CDR2 SYDVKM. This CDR3 region has 11 residues. The chain's CDR3 is CASSSPNEQYF. Here the CDR3 DNA reads TGTGCCAGCAGTTCCCCTAACGAGCAGTACTTC.

The V and J genes are TRBV30 and TRBJ1-3, with D possibly being TRBD1 (5 bases). The CDR3 runs to 15 residues. The V end was cut by 0 bases, the J end by 7 bases, with 16 bases between. From germline, CDR1 is GTSNPN and CDR2 SVGIG (reference sequence). CDR3 sequence: CAWSVSWQGGNTIYF. In DNA form, the CDR3 reads TGTGCCTGGAGTGTATCGTGGCAGGGTGGCAACACCATATATTTT.

The chain carries TRBV27 and TRBJ1-5, with D hard to call. This CDR3 is built from 15 residues. The germline CDR1 and CDR2 sequences are MNHEY and SMNVEV (reference sequence). The V gene lost 3 bases and the J gene lost 0 bases, with 9 bases spanning the gap. The DNA of the CDR3 is TGTGCCAGCAGTTTGGAGGGTAGTAGCAATCAGCCCCAGCATTTT. Encoded protein: CASSLEGSSNQPQHF.

This clone appeared a single time. The chain links TRBV29-1 to TRBJ2-2, with 12 positions matching TRBD1. The V gene's germline CDR1 is SQVTM and CDR2 ANQGSEA. The J segment lost 6 bases and the V segment lost 7 bases, leaving 3 bases of the junction unmatched. This CDR3 region has 13 residues. The CDR3 loop reads CSAGTGGSGELFF. In DNA, the CDR3 is TGCAGCGCCGGGACAGGGGGCTCCGGGGAGCTGTTTTTT.

The CDR3 nucleotides are TGTGCCAGCAGCTTGGAGAATAGCAATCAGCCCCAGCATTTT. Translating gives CASSLENSNQPQHF. The chain couples TRBV7-9 to TRBJ1-5; D is uncertain. V lost 3 bases to trimming and J lost 0 bases, with 6 bases between them. The CDR3 has 14 residues. From germline, CDR1 is SEHNR and CDR2 FQNEAQ (reference sequence).

This chain links TRBV28 with TRBJ1-1, with no clear D. Deletions cut 3 bases from V and 1 base from J, with 9 bases between. CDR1 and CDR2 from the germline V gene are MDHEN and SYDVKM. This CDR3 region has 14 residues. The CDR3 region is CASSFSLTNTEAFF. The CDR3 DNA is TGTGCCAGCAGTTTTAGCTTAACGAACACTGAAGCTTTCTTT. The variable domain in full, completed from reference TRBV28 and TRBJ1-1, reads DVKVTQSSRYLVKRTGEKVFLECVQDMDHENMFWYRQDPGLGLRLIYFSYDVKMKEKGDIPEGYSVSREKKERFSLILESASTNQTSMYLCASSFSLTNTEAFFGQGTRLTVV.

This chain links TRBV11-2 with TRBJ2-1; 12 bases match TRBD1. Germline V CDR1 and CDR2: SGHAT, FQNNGV. The CDR3 has 17 amino acids. After removal of 5 bases from V and 8 bases from J, the junction contained 13 bases not matched to a gene. The chain's CDR3 is CASSPGGWGQGAHEQFF. DNA for the CDR3: TGTGCCAGCAGCCCCGGGGGGTGGGGACAGGGGGCCCATGAGCAGTTCTTC.

The rearrangement uses TRBV13 and TRBJ2-7, with 10 bases identical to TRBD1. Germline-derived CDR1 and CDR2 are PRHDT and FYEKMQ (reference sequence). The V gene end was trimmed by 5 bases and the J gene end by 5 bases; junction bases not matched to a gene: 9. The length of the CDR3 is 15 residues. CDR3 nucleotide sequence: TGTGCCAGCAGCCCAGCCGGGACAGGGGACGACGAGCAGTACTTC. It codes for CASSPAGTGDDEQYF.

The chain recombines TRBV11-2 with TRBJ1-4; maybe TRBD1 (5 bases). CDR3 length: 14 residues. With 1 base removed from V and 8 bases from J, the gap between germline ends came to 11 bases. Germline CDR1 is SGHAT and CDR2 is FQNNGV. The CDR3 loop reads CASSLVAGREKLFF. For the CDR3, the DNA is TGTGCCAGCAGCTTAGTGGCAGGGCGAGAAAAACTGTTTTTT.

This chain uses TRBV4-1 with TRBJ2-1; 8 bases line up with TRBD2. This CDR3 is built from 15 residues. Germline CDR1 is MGHRA and CDR2 is YSYEKL. V trimming: 7 bases; J trimming: 7 bases; junction bases outside the gene matches: 12. This chain's CDR3 is CASTPEGLASNEQFF. CDR3 DNA sequence: TGCGCCAGCACCCCGGAAGGACTAGCTTCTAATGAGCAGTTCTTC.